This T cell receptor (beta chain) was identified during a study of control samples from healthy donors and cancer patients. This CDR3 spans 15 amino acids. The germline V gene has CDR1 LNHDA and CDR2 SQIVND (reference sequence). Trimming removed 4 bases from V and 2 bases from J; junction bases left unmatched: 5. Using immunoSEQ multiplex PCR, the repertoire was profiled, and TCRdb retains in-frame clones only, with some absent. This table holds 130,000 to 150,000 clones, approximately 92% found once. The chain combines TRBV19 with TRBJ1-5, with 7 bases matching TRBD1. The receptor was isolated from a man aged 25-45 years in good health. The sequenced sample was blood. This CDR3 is CASSTQGQGNQPQHF. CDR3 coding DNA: TGTGCCAGTAGTACCCAAGGACAGGGCAATCAGCCCCAGCATTTT. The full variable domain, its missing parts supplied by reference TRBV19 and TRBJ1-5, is DGGITQSPKYLFRKEGQNVTLSCEQNLNHDAMYWYRQDPGQGLRLIYYSQIVNDFQKGDIAEGYSVSREKKESFPLTVTSAQKNPTAFYLCASSTQGQGNQPQHFGDGTRLSIL.